This entry lists 17 T cell receptor beta chains sequenced from one sample in a study of circulating and synovial CD4+ cells in juvenile arthritis. Clones were read by immunoSEQ multiplex PCR, and TCRdb kept only the in-frame ones, dropping some. The table includes about 14,000 clones, approximately 83% detected once. The specimen sequenced was CD4+ T cells from synovial fluid. These receptors originate from a human patient with juvenile idiopathic arthritis. Some clones in this sample may be carry-over from other donors' samples.

V and J are TRBV19 and TRBJ1-4, with D maybe TRBD1 (6 bases). This CDR3 has 14 residues. V was pared by 7 bases and J by 5 bases, with 14 bases between. Germline V gene data show CDR1 as LNHDA and CDR2 as SQIVND (reference sequence). The chain's CDR3 is CASKGDRLNEKLFF. The CDR3 DNA sequence: TGTGCCAGTAAGGGAGACAGGCTAAATGAAAAACTGTTTTTT. Full variable domain (remainder filled in from reference TRBV19 and TRBJ1-4): DGGITQSPKYLFRKEGQNVTLSCEQNLNHDAMYWYRQDPGQGLRLIYYSQIVNDFQKGDIAEGYSVSREKKESFPLTVTSAQKNPTAFYLCASKGDRLNEKLFFGSGTQLSVL.

This rearrangement joins TRBV9 to TRBJ1-4, with D hard to call. This CDR3 region has 15 residues. The germline gives CDR1 SGDLS, CDR2 YYNGEE. Deletions cut 0 bases from V and 2 bases from J, with 8 bases between. The CDR3 is CASSVGLQTNEKLFF. In nucleotides, the CDR3 is TGTGCCAGCAGCGTAGGTCTACAGACTAATGAAAAACTGTTTTTT.

The V call is TRBV6-5, the J call TRBJ2-4; a possible D gene is TRBD1 (5 bases). Looked up from germline, CDR1 is MNHEY and CDR2 is SVGAGI. V was clipped by 4 bases and J by 0 bases, with 10 bases between them. CDR3 length: 15 amino acids. The CDR3 coding sequence is TGTGCCAGCAGTTCCGGACAACTAGCCAAAAACATTCAGTACTTC. The encoded protein is CASSSGQLAKNIQYF.

The gene calls are TRBV2 and TRBJ1-2, with D hard to call. The CDR3 sequence is 12 residues long. The germline V gene encodes CDR1 SNHLY and CDR2 FYNNEI. Trimming pared 4 bases from V and 5 bases from J, leaving 8 bases between. The CDR3 reads CASSVGAYGYTF. CDR3 nucleotide sequence: TGTGCCAGCAGTGTCGGAGCGTATGGCTACACCTTC.

J is TRBJ2-2 and V is TRBV10-1; D possibly corresponds to TRBD1 (5 bases). The CDR3 has 14 amino acids. Trimming cost V 4 bases and J 3 bases, with 9 bases left between them. The V gene's germline CDR1 is WNHNN and CDR2 SYGVQD (reference sequence). DNA for the CDR3: TGCGCCAGCAGTGTAAAGACAGACACCGGGGAGCTGTTTTTT. Translation gives CASSVKTDTGELFF.

As to this clone: Likely a read error: the CDR3 ends without its conserved phenylalanine or tryptophan. The chain joins TRBV30 to TRBJ1-1; possible D gene TRBD1, 5 bases. Deletions cut 0 bases from V and 3 bases from J, with 8 bases between. The CDR3 length is 13 residues. Germline V gives CDR1 GTSNPN, CDR2 SVGIG (reference sequence). DNA of the CDR3: TGTGCCTGGAGTGTACGGGGGTACACTGAAGCTTTCTCT. This codes for CAWSVRGYTEAFS.

The chain carries TRBV11-2 and TRBJ1-1; tentative D call: TRBD1 (5 bases). V was trimmed by 5 bases and J by 6 bases, leaving 28 bases between them. The CDR3 spans 18 residues. From germline, CDR1 is SGHAT and CDR2 FQNNGV. Here the CDR3 DNA reads TGTGCCAGCAGCCCGAGAGCCATAAGACAGACCCTTTCCGCTGAAGCTTTCTTT. The encoded protein is CASSPRAIRQTLSAEAFF. The variable domain in full, completed from reference TRBV11-2 and TRBJ1-1, reads EAGVAQSPRYKIIEKRQSVAFWCNPISGHATLYWYQQILGQGPKLLIQFQNNGVVDDSQLPKDRFSAERLKGVDSTLKIQPAKLEDSAVYLCASSPRAIRQTLSAEAFFGQGTRLTVV.

The chain has TRBV4-2 and TRBJ2-7; 9 bases map to TRBD1. The V segment lost 3 bases and the J segment 3 bases; nucleotides outside the gene matches: 3. The CDR3 is 14 amino acids. The germline CDR1 and CDR2 sequences are LGHNA and YNFKEQ. The CDR3 DNA sequence: TGTGCCAGCAGCCACACAGGGGGCGGCTACGAGCAGTACTTC. The encoded protein is CASSHTGGGYEQYF.

The rearrangement links TRBV4-3 to TRBJ2-3; TRBD2 matches at 9 bases. The V segment lost 2 bases and the J segment 4 bases; nucleotides outside the gene matches: 10. The CDR3 totals 17 residues. Germline loops: CDR1 LGHNA, CDR2 YSLEER. The CDR3 bases are TGCGCCAGCAGCCAATCCGCGGGGCGGGGGGGCGCAGATACGCAGTATTTT. Translated, it gives CASSQSAGRGGADTQYF.

In its sample, this clone ranks as medium-sized. At one boundary the junction diverges from the germline segment, which might be a read error. The identical CDR3 is also encoded by other nucleotide sequences in the sample. V and J are TRBV7-7 and TRBJ2-2, with D tentatively TRBD2 (6 bases). The CDR3 is 16 amino acids. Germline values: CDR1 SSHAT, CDR2 FNYEAQ (reference sequence). The DNA for the CDR3 is TGTGCTAGCAGCGCCGGCTTAGCGGCGAACACCGGGGAGCTGTTTTTT. The encoded protein is CASSAGLAANTGELFF.

The chain employs TRBV6-1 and TRBJ2-1, with 11 bases aligning to TRBD2. Germline V lookup: CDR1 MNHNS, CDR2 SASEGT. This CDR3 has 15 amino acids. The junction had 3 bases not matched to a gene; V was cut back by 1 base and J by 7 bases. In DNA, the CDR3 is TGTGCCAGCAGTGAAGAAACTAGCGGGAGTAATGAGCAGTTCTTC. Its protein is CASSEETSGSNEQFF.

V usage is TRBV5-1 and J usage is TRBJ2-5; 10 bases align to TRBD1. V dropped 4 bases and J dropped 3; count of bases not matched to a gene: 3. This CDR3 has 14 residues. Germline V gene lookup returns CDR1 SGHRS and CDR2 YFSETQ. CDR3 loop: CASSHGTGEETQYF. The CDR3 nucleotides read TGCGCCAGCAGCCACGGGACAGGGGAAGAGACCCAGTACTTC.

This chain joins TRBV7-9 and TRBJ2-7; D tentatively fits TRBD1 or TRBD2 (6 bases each). V lost 5 bases and J 7 bases, leaving 15 bases between the germline ends. The V gene's germline CDR1 is SEHNR and CDR2 FQNEAQ (reference sequence). The CDR3 consists of 13 residues. The CDR3 sequence is CASSPALGGEQYV. CDR3 DNA sequence: TGTGCCAGCAGCCCCGCTTTAGGGGGGGAGCAGTACGTC.

J is TRBJ2-7 and V is TRBV5-1; TRBD1 matches at 10 bases. V lost 4 bases and J lost 0; bases outside the gene matches: 4. The CDR3 runs to 15 residues. CDR1 and CDR2 from the germline V gene are SGHRS and YFSETQ. The CDR3 DNA is TGCGCCAGCAGCATAGACAGGGGGCCCTCCTACGAGCAGTACGTC. The encoded protein is CASSIDRGPSYEQYV.

In this sample, this clone turned up a few times. The chain joins TRBV27 to TRBJ2-6; D gene uncertain. The germline CDR1 and CDR2 sequences are MNHEY and SMNVEV (reference sequence). V shed 2 bases and J shed 0 bases, with 5 bases lying between them. This CDR3 is 15 amino acids long. The CDR3 DNA sequence: TGTGCCAGCAGTTTACTCTCCTCTGGGGCCAACGTCCTGACTTTC. Encoded protein: CASSLLSSGANVLTF.

This clone was picked up one time. This sequence joins TRBV5-1 and TRBJ2-7; TRBD1 matches at 9 bases. Trimming took 4 bases from V and 4 from J; bases not matched to a gene: 12. Germline CDR1 reads SGHRS; CDR2 reads YFSETQ. This CDR3 has 16 residues. Here the CDR3 DNA reads TGCGCCAGCAGCCAATTCCCGGGACAGGGTTTTTACGAGCAGTACTTC. This gives the protein CASSQFPGQGFYEQYF.

Details on this clone: One end of the junction is discordant with germline, which a read error may explain. The V call is TRBV10-1, the J call TRBJ2-1, with 13 bases lining up with TRBD2. The CDR3 loop spans 19 amino acids. Per germline, CDR1 WNHNN and CDR2 SYGVQD (reference sequence). The CDR3, as DNA: TGCGCCGGCAGTGAGCGAAGACTAGCGGGGGGCCTTCCTTACAATGAGCAGTTCTTC. Translating gives CAGSERRLAGGLPYNEQFF.